These 26 T cell receptor beta chains were sequenced from one sample in a study of T cell changes during pregnancy in multiple sclerosis. The protocol was immunoSEQ multiplex PCR, while the TCRdb copy is restricted to in-frame clones and leaves out a portion. The sample has tens of thousands of clones; about 90% are singletons. The sample consisted of CD4+ T cells from peripheral blood mononuclear cells, taken after pregnancy. The receptor set was obtained from a female donor with multiple sclerosis, enrolled in a pregnancy study.

This sequence joins TRBV11-2 and TRBJ2-7, with TRBD2 identical over 8 bases. Unmatched junction bases numbered 14, after V lost 6 bases and J lost 4 bases. Germline-derived CDR1 and CDR2 are SGHAT and FQNNGV. The CDR3 length is 16 residues. CDR3 bases: TGTGCCAGCAGTTCCATAACCGGGACTAGTTTGTACGAGCAGTACTTC. Residues: CASSSITGTSLYEQYF.

The chain employs TRBV5-1 and TRBJ2-7; D is undetermined. The CDR3 is made up of 12 amino acids. V gave up 4 bases and J gave up 6 bases, with 11 bases separating them. Germline CDR1 is SGHRS and CDR2 is YFSETQ. CDR3 coding DNA: TGCGCCAGCAGCCCAGGATCATCCGAGCAGTACTTC. This encodes CASSPGSSEQYF.

This clone has just one count. Here the CDR3 DNA reads TGTGCCAGCAGCCCAAGGGTAGCGGGGGGATACACAGATACGCAGTATTTT. Translated: CASSPRVAGGYTDTQYF. J is TRBJ2-3 and V is TRBV7-3; TRBD2 matches at 10 bases. Trimming removed 5 bases from V and 2 bases from J; junction bases left unmatched: 10. From germline, CDR1 is SGHTA and CDR2 FQGTGA. The CDR3 extends over 17 amino acids.

The J gene is TRBJ2-5, the V gene TRBV6-1; TRBD1 matches at 12 bases. There are 15 residues in the CDR3. CDR1 and CDR2 from the germline V gene are MNHNS and SASEGT. Trimming cost V 4 bases and J 6 bases; bases outside gene matches: 6. In DNA form, the CDR3 reads TGTGCCAGCAGTGGGGGACAGGGGGCGATGAAGACCCAGTACTTC. It yields the protein CASSGGQGAMKTQYF.

The J gene is TRBJ2-2, the V gene TRBV11-3; 10 bases line up with TRBD1. CDR3 length: 14 amino acids. Trimming cost V 5 bases and J 5 bases; bases outside gene matches: 2. From germline, CDR1 is SGHNT and CDR2 YENEEA. This CDR3 reads CASSPDRGTGELFF. The CDR3 coding sequence is TGTGCCAGCAGCCCGGACAGGGGGACCGGGGAGCTGTTTTTT.

This clone was seen just once. The rearrangement joins TRBV27 to TRBJ1-2; D might be TRBD1 (6 bases). This CDR3 region has 15 residues. Trimming pared 2 bases from V and 5 bases from J, leaving 15 bases between. Germline CDR1 reads MNHEY; CDR2 reads SMNVEV (reference sequence). CDR3 sequence (DNA): TGTGCCAGCAGTTTAAGGGCAGGGGTGGGGTATGGCTACACCTTC. This sequence encodes CASSLRAGVGYGYTF.

This chain connects TRBV5-6 to TRBJ1-1, with D perhaps TRBD1 (5 bases). V gave up 1 base and J gave up 5 bases, with 21 bases separating them. The CDR3 sequence is 17 residues long. The V gene's germline CDR1 is SGHDT and CDR2 YYEEEE. CDR3 loop: CASSLFGHGAFGTEAFF. DNA of the CDR3: TGTGCCAGCAGCTTGTTTGGACATGGGGCCTTTGGGACTGAAGCTTTCTTT.

This chain joins TRBV7-2 and TRBJ1-6; D unresolved. The germline V gene encodes CDR1 SGHTA and CDR2 FQGNSA. There are 13 residues in the CDR3. Trimming removed 5 bases from V and 9 bases from J, with 11 bases in between. CDR3 in DNA: TGTGCCAGCAGCCCCCGTTACGGTTCACCCCTCCACTTT. It encodes CASSPRYGSPLHF.

The rearrangement links TRBV6-1 to TRBJ1-4, with D possibly being TRBD1 (5 bases). Trimming pared 1 base from V and 8 bases from J, leaving 14 bases between. This CDR3 spans 15 amino acids. From germline, CDR1 is MNHNS and CDR2 SASEGT. The CDR3 coding sequence is TGTGCCAGCAGTGAAGGGAGACAGCTGGGCGAAAAACTGTTTTTT. It is translated as CASSEGRQLGEKLFF.

The rearrangement links TRBV29-1 to TRBJ2-4; 15 positions agree with TRBD2. The germline V gene encodes CDR1 SQVTM and CDR2 ANQGSEA. The CDR3 contains 13 residues. V lost 7 bases, J lost 11 bases, and 6 bases stayed unmatched. The CDR3 region is CSAWTSGGVVQYF. CDR3 in DNA: TGCAGCGCCTGGACTAGCGGGGGGGTGGTTCAGTACTTC.

CDR3 bases: TGTGCCAGCAGCTTGGGTGGTGCTAAGGGGGGCTACACCTTC. This sequence encodes CASSLGGAKGGYTF. The rearrangement uses TRBV5-4 and TRBJ1-2; TRBD1 is a possible D gene (5 bases). CDR3 size: 14 residues. Trimming stripped 0 bases from V and 8 bases from J, with 14 bases between. Germline lookup yields CDR1 SGHNT and CDR2 YYREEE (reference sequence).

This clone was observed once. The CDR3 region is CASSLGAGGPRRGDEQFF. The CDR3 bases are TGCGCCAGCAGCTTGGGGGCAGGGGGACCACGGCGTGGAGATGAGCAGTTCTTC. The gene calls are TRBV5-1 and TRBJ2-1, with 7 positions matching TRBD1. This CDR3 has 18 residues. J lost 8 bases, V lost 0 bases, and 17 bases had no gene match. Germline CDR1 and CDR2: SGHRS and YFSETQ.

This chain connects TRBV5-4 to TRBJ2-1, with D possibly TRBD1 on 6 matching bases. In germline, CDR1 is SGHNT, CDR2 YYREEE (reference sequence). The CDR3 has 15 residues. With 0 bases removed from V and 6 bases from J, the gap between germline ends came to 13 bases. DNA for the CDR3: TGTGCCAGCAGCTTGGGTGGGCAGGGGTCCAATGAGCAGTTCTTC. Amino acid sequence: CASSLGGQGSNEQFF.

V is TRBV6-5 and J is TRBJ2-3; D is undetermined. Trimming took off 7 bases at V and 5 bases at J, with 7 bases between the two ends. CDR1 MNHEY and CDR2 SVGAGI come from the germline V gene. The CDR3 is 11 amino acids. The CDR3 loop reads CASISVDTQYF. CDR3 in DNA: TGTGCCAGCATTTCCGTAGATACGCAGTATTTT.

The V gene is TRBV27, the J gene TRBJ1-4; TRBD1 aligns across 7 bases. This CDR3 contains 16 residues. Looked up from germline, CDR1 is MNHEY and CDR2 is SMNVEV (reference sequence). With V trimmed by 7 bases and J by 8 bases, 16 bases remained unmatched. DNA for the CDR3: TGTGCCAGCATGTCTTTGGGACAGAGTGTGGACGAAAAACTGTTTTTT. Translated, it gives CASMSLGQSVDEKLFF. Full variable domain (rest looked up from reference TRBV27 and TRBJ1-4): EAQVTQNPRYLITVTGKKLTVTCSQNMNHEYMSWYRQDPGLGLRQIYYSMNVEVTDKGDVPEGYKVSRKEKRNFPLILESPSPNQTSLYFCASMSLGQSVDEKLFFGSGTQLSVL.

CDR3 residues: CASGTGFYEQYF. Written as DNA, the CDR3 is TGTGCCAGTGGGACTGGATTTTACGAGCAGTACTTC. The chain combines TRBV6-5 with TRBJ2-7; TRBD2 might be the D (6 bases). The CDR3 contains 12 residues. Between the trimmed V and J ends, which lost 9 bases and 4 bases, there was a span of 13 bases. Germline loops: CDR1 MNHEY, CDR2 SVGAGI.

The chain is built from TRBV6-5 and TRBJ1-1; TRBD1 matches 10 bases. The trim removed 3 bases at V and 9 bases at J, leaving 13 bases unmatched. CDR1 and CDR2 (germline): MNHEY, SVGAGI. The CDR3 has 16 residues. This CDR3 is CASSYTGTGVTPQAFF. Here the CDR3 DNA reads TGTGCCAGCAGTTATACCGGGACAGGGGTAACTCCGCAAGCTTTCTTT.

This chain connects TRBV6-1 to TRBJ1-3; 9 bases map to TRBD1. CDR1 MNHNS and CDR2 SASEGT come from the germline V gene. Trimming cost V 3 bases and J 0 bases; bases outside gene matches: 9. CDR3 length: 18 amino acids. The CDR3, as DNA: TGTGCCAGCAGTGACCACAGGGGGCAAGGGCTCTCTGGAAACACCATATATTTT. Protein: CASSDHRGQGLSGNTIYF.

V gene TRBV11-2 combines with J gene TRBJ1-5; no reliable D call. Germline CDR1 is SGHAT and CDR2 is FQNNGV. V lost 5 bases and J 2 bases, leaving 16 bases between the germline ends. This CDR3 spans 16 amino acids. The DNA for the CDR3 is TGTGCCAGCAGCCCCGAATGGCGGTCTCGCAATCAGCCCCAGCATTTT. Its protein is CASSPEWRSRNQPQHF.

The chain links TRBV5-8 to TRBJ1-4; 9 nucleotides line up with TRBD1. Looked up from germline, CDR1 is SGHTS and CDR2 is YDEGEE. V dropped 4 bases and J dropped 8; count of bases not matched to a gene: 12. The CDR3 sequence is 16 residues long. The CDR3 loop reads CASSNGYRTGEEKLFF. CDR3 DNA: TGTGCCAGCAGCAATGGATACCGGACAGGGGAGGAAAAACTGTTTTTT.

The chain combines TRBV13 with TRBJ1-2; TRBD1 matches 7 bases. The germline V gene has CDR1 PRHDT and CDR2 FYEKMQ (reference sequence). This CDR3 has 16 amino acids. V trimming: 1 base; J trimming: 6 bases; junction bases outside the gene matches: 11. The CDR3 is CASSLEGEGGGDGYTF. The DNA for the CDR3 is TGTGCCAGCAGCTTAGAAGGAGAAGGGGGCGGGGATGGCTACACCTTC.

V and J are TRBV2 and TRBJ2-3, with TRBD2 matching 11 bases. The CDR3 extends over 14 amino acids. Unmatched junction bases numbered 2, after V lost 9 bases and J lost 0 bases. Germline V gives CDR1 SNHLY, CDR2 FYNNEI. The DNA of the CDR3 is TGTGCCAGTTTAGCGGGGGGGAGCACAGATACGCAGTATTTT. It codes for CASLAGGSTDTQYF.

This clone was detected once. The chain combines TRBV6-5 with TRBJ2-3, with 9 bases matching TRBD2. Per the germline V gene, CDR1 is MNHEY and CDR2 is SVGAGI. Trimming at V came to 7 bases and at J to 2 bases, leaving 7 bases not matched to a gene. The CDR3 extends over 15 amino acids. Here the CDR3 DNA reads TGTGCCAGCAACCGAGCGGGGGGCACCACAGATACGCAGTATTTT. Encoded protein: CASNRAGGTTDTQYF.

This clone was seen a few times. The J gene is TRBJ1-1, the V gene TRBV6-5, with D possibly being TRBD1 (6 bases). This CDR3 is built from 12 residues. Trimming removed 5 bases from V and 8 bases from J, with 12 bases in between. CDR1 and CDR2 from the germline V gene are MNHEY and SVGAGI. This CDR3 is CASSSRGREAFF. The CDR3 coding sequence is TGTGCCAGCAGTAGCAGGGGTCGGGAAGCTTTCTTT.

This chain links TRBV7-5 with TRBJ1-5; no check of the table's D call, TRBD1, against the DNA was made. TRBV7-5 is given as a pseudogene. The CDR3 has 16 amino acids. This CDR3 reads CARSCNKQGSYQPQHF. DNA for the CDR3: TGTGCCAGAAGCTGTAACAAACAGGGTTCTTATCAGCCCCAGCATTTT.

The chain is built from TRBV9 and TRBJ2-7; tentative D call: TRBD1 (6 bases). The CDR3 has 15 amino acids. Trimming pared 4 bases from V and 4 bases from J, leaving 18 bases between. CDR1 SGDLS and CDR2 YYNGEE come from the germline V gene. Here the CDR3 reads CASSSQGARGYEQYF. The CDR3 DNA is TGTGCCAGCAGCTCACAGGGTGCCCGCGGATACGAGCAGTACTTC.